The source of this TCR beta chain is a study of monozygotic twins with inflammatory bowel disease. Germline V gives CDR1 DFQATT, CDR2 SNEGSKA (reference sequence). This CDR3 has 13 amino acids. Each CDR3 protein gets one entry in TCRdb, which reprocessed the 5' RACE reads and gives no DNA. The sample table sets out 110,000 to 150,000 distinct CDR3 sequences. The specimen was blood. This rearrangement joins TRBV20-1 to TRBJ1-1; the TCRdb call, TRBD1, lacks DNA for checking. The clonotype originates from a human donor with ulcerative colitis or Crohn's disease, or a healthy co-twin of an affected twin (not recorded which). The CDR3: CSAPKGGNTEAFF.